The text below deals with one T cell receptor (beta chain). Its matching antigen is unknown. In this cohort, patients with other autoimmune diseases, uncontrolled infections, pregnancy or lactation were excluded. V lost 4 bases to trimming and J lost 0 bases; unmatched junction nucleotides: 10. Germline CDR1 is LGHDT and CDR2 is YNNKEL (reference sequence). This CDR3 is built from 18 residues. This sample was taken from a study of Graves' ophthalmopathy and Graves' hyperthyroidism. Overall study context: Peripheral blood sampling preceded any treatment and occurred at initial diagnosis.

General study points: The model predicted ophthalmopathy progression with 60% to 71% sensitivity and around 72% specificity.

RNA transcripts were the source from which TCR beta CDR3 regions were amplified. First-round RT-PCR with HTBI primers preceded a second-round multiplex PCR. TCRdb ran MiXCR on the multiplex PCR reads and lists one entry per CDR3 protein. The sample holds a few hundred thousand distinct CDR3 sequences, about 15% seen once. Sequences were obtained from peripheral blood. The TCR originated in an adult woman with stable Graves' hyperthyroidism. This chain joins TRBV3-1 and TRBJ2-2; TRBD2 aligns across 8 bases. In DNA, the CDR3 is TGTGCCAGCAGCCTACGACTGGCACTAGCGGCGAACACCGGGGAGCTGTTTTTT. Translation: CASSLRLALAANTGELFF.